This TCR beta chain was identified during a study of blood T cell repertoires in COVID-19. Study at large: Acute and convalescent COVID-19 samples came from the United States, Italy and Spain.

V lost 6 bases and J lost 7; bases outside the gene matches: 10. The CDR3 runs 15 residues. The V gene's germline CDR1 is MDHEN and CDR2 SYDVKM. Sequencing was performed with immunoSEQ multiplex PCR; in TCRdb, only in-frame clones are kept and a portion is missing. The sample includes some 250,000 clones, around 90% seen only once; the top ten take around 5%. The chain uses TRBV28 and TRBJ1-5, with 9 bases that match TRBD1. The sequenced material came from peripheral blood. The sequence was collected from a woman aged 60-75 years with COVID-19, enrolled during active disease. CDR3 sequence: CASRLNYRGLQPQHF. As DNA, the CDR3 is TGTGCCAGCAGACTAAATTACAGGGGGCTGCAGCCCCAGCATTTT.